This T cell receptor (beta chain) is from a study of response to subunit inactivated influenza vaccine. This clonotype came up a few times. With 6 bases removed from V and 3 bases from J, the gap between germline ends came to 11 bases. Germline V gene data show CDR1 as MNHNY and CDR2 as SVGAGI (reference sequence). The CDR3 length is 13 residues. TCRdb analysed the RT-PCR reads with MiXCR anew, one entry per CDR3 protein. The repertoire holds roughly 650,000 distinct CDR3 sequences, with 12% to 15% as singletons. The origin of this receptor is a man aged 45-60 years who received an inactivated influenza vaccine. J is TRBJ1-2 and V is TRBV6-6; perhaps TRBD1 as D (5 bases). Material: PBMCs from blood, obtained roughly 2 weeks before vaccination. The CDR3 bases are TGTGCCAGCAGCCGGCTAGGGGACTATGGCTACACCTTC. Its translation: CASSRLGDYGYTF.